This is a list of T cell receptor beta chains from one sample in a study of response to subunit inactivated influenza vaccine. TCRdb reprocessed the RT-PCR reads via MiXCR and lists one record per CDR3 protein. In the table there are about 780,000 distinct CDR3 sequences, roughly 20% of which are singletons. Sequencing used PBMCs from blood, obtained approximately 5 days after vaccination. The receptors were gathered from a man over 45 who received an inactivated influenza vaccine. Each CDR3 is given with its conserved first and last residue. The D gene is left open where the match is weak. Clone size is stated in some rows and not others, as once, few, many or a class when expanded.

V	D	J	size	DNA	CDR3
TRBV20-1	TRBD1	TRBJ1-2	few	TGCAGTGCTAAGGGACAGAGATATGGCTACACCTTC	CSAKGQRYGYTF
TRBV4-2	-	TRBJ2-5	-	TGTGCCAGCAGCCAAGATGGGCCCTGGGAGACCCAGTACTTC	CASSQDGPWETQYF
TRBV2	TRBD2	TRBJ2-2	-	TGTGCCAGTCTAGCGGCGTGGGGCGGGGAGCTGTTTTTT	CASLAAWGGELFF
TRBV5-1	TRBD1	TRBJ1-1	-	TGCGCCAGCAGCTTGGGAGGGACAGGCAACACTGAAGCTTTCTTT	CASSLGGTGNTEAFF
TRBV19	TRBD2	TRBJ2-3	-	TGTGCCAGTAGTATACCAGCGGGAGGCACAGATACGCAGTATTTT	CASSIPAGGTDTQYF
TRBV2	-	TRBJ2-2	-	TGTGCCAGCAGTGGACAGGGAGGCGCCGGGGAGCTGTTTTTT	CASSGQGGAGELFF
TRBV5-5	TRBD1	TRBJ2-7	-	TGTGCCAGCAGCTTGGGGACAGGGATTGAGCAGTACTTC	CASSLGTGIEQYF
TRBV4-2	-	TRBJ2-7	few	TGTGCCAGCAGCCAAGATCTGGGACTTTACGAGCAGTACTTC	CASSQDLGLYEQYF
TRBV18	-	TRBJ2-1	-	TGTGCCAGCTCACCATCGGGGCCCAACAATGAGCAGTTCTTC	CASSPSGPNNEQFF
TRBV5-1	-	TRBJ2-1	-	TGCGCCAGCAGCCCGGTTCACAATGAGCAGTTCTTC	CASSPVHNEQFF
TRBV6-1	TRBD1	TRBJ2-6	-	TGTGCCAGCAGCAAGGACAGGGGGTCATCCTCTGGGGCCAACGTCCTGACTTTC	CASSKDRGSSSGANVLTF
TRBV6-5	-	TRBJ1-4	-	TGTGCCAGCAGTTACGTGCGTGGCGAAAAACTGTTTTTT	CASSYVRGEKLFF
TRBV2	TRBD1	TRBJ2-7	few	TGTGCCAGCAGTCCCGGACAGGGAGGAACCTACGAGCAGTACTTC	CASSPGQGGTYEQYF
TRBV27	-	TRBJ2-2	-	TGTGCCAGCAGTTTATCCGTGGGGCGCGCGACCGGGAAGCTGTTTTTT	CASSLSVGRATGKLFF
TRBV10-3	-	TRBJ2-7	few	TGTGCCATCAGTGGTACCAATCGTGGAGTCCTTAGCTCCTACGAGCAGTACTTC	CAISGTNRGVLSSYEQYF
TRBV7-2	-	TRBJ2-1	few	TGTGCCAGCAGCCAAACTTCTCAGGGGTCCCAGTTCTTC	CASSQTSQGSQFF
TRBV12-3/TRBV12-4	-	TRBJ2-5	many	TGTGCCAGCAGTCCTCAATCAGAGACCCAGTACTTC	CASSPQSETQYF
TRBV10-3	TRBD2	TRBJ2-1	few	TGTGCCATCCGTCCAGCGGGGCGATACAATGAGCAGTTCTTC	CAIRPAGRYNEQFF
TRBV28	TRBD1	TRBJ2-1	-	TGTGCCAGCAGGTCCGGACAGGGATTCTACAATGAGCAGTTCTTC	CASRSGQGFYNEQFF
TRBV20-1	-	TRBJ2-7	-	TGCAGTGCTAGCGACCACAGGTACCTAGGCTACGAGCAGTACTTC	CSASDHRYLGYEQYF
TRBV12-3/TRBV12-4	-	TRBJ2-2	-	TGTGCCAGCTTGGCCAGAACCCCGAACACCGGGGAGCTGTTTTTT	CASLARTPNTGELFF
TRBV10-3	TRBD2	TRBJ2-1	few	TGTGCCATCAGTGAGTTTCTAGCGGGAGGGCAAGGTGAGCAGTTCTTC	CAISEFLAGGQGEQFF
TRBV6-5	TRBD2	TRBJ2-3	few	TGTGCCAGCAGTTACCGGCTAGCGGGCACAGATACGCAGTATTTT	CASSYRLAGTDTQYF
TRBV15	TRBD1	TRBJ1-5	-	TGTGCCACCAGCAGCGGACAGGCCGGTCAGCCCCAGCATTTT	CATSSGQAGQPQHF
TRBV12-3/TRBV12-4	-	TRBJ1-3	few	TGTGCCAGCACTTCCAGGGGCCACTCTGGAAACACCATATATTTT	CASTSRGHSGNTIYF
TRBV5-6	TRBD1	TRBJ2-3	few	TGTGCCAGCAGCTACGGGACAGGGTCCGGGAATACGCAGTATTTT	CASSYGTGSGNTQYF
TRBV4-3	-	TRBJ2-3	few	TGCGCCAGCAGCCAGGTTGGCACAGATACGCAGTATTTT	CASSQVGTDTQYF
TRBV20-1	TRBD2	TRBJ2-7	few	TGCAGTGCTAGACTTCTAGCGGGGACAGCCTCCTACGAGCAGTACTTC	CSARLLAGTASYEQYF
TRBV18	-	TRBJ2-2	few	TGTGCCAGCTCACCACCACGATCGAACACCGGGGAGCTGTTTTTT	CASSPPRSNTGELFF
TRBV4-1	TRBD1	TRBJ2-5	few	TGCGCCAGCAGCCAAGATCCCAGGGGGAAATGGGAGACCCAGTACTTC	CASSQDPRGKWETQYF
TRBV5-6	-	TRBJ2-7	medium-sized	TGTGCCAGCAGCCTGACGTCCTACGAGCAGTACTTC	CASSLTSYEQYF
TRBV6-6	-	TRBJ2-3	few	TGTGCCACAGCAGGGAGAGGGGAAGATACGCAGTATTTT	CATAGRGEDTQYF
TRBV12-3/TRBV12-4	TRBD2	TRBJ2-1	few	TGTGCCAGCGATTTAGCGGGGGGGCCTTGGGATGAGCAGTTCTTC	CASDLAGGPWDEQFF
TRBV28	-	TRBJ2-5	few	TGTGCCAGCAGTTCCGGGACGGGGACCCAGTACTTC	CASSSGTGTQYF
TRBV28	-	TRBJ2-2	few	TGTGCCAGCAGTCCGGACACCGCGAACACCGGGGAGCTGTTTTTT	CASSPDTANTGELFF
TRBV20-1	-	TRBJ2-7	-	TGCAGTGCTAGGGGGGGGCCTTCCTACGAGCAGTACTTC	CSARGGPSYEQYF
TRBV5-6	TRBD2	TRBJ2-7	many	TGTGCCAGCAGCTTCTCTCCCGGACTAGATAACGAGCAGTACTTC	CASSFSPGLDNEQYF
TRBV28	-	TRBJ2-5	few	TGTGCCACAAGACTGAACCAAGAGACCCAGTACTTC	CATRLNQETQYF
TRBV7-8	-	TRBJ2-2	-	TGTGCCAGCAGCCTGTCCCGGTGGATGGGGACACGGAACACCGGGGAGCTGTTTTTT	CASSLSRWMGTRNTGELFF
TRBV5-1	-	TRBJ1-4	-	TGCGCCAGCAGCTCGCGGGACGGTGAAAAACTGTTTTTT	CASSSRDGEKLFF
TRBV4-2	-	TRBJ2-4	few	TGTGCCAGCAGCCAAGAACCCACAGGGTGGGGGGACATTCAGTACTTC	CASSQEPTGWGDIQYF
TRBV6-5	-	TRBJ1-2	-	TGTGCCAGCAGTTACTCGCCGGAGGGAGTTGATGGCTACACCTTC	CASSYSPEGVDGYTF
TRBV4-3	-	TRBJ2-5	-	TGCGCCAGCAGCCAAGAAAAGGCGGTTTCGGGGACCCAGTACTTC	CASSQEKAVSGTQYF
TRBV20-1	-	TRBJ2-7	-	TGCAGTGCTATTAGAGTAGATAGGCCCTACGAGCAGTACTTC	CSAIRVDRPYEQYF
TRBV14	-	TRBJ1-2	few	TGTGCCAGCGCCCCTTATCAGGGAGTCGGCTACACCTTC	CASAPYQGVGYTF
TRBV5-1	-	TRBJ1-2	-	TGCGCCAGCAGCGAGGGACTGGGTAACTATGGCTACACCTTC	CASSEGLGNYGYTF